This record looks at one TCR beta chain sequence and its context. Its antigen has not been determined. Base qualities are not at hand, and no much larger clone is one base apart. Trimming takes 1 base from V and 0 bases from J, and the germline ends sit 16 bases apart. CDR1 GTSNPN and CDR2 SVGIG were looked up in the germline V gene (reference sequence). Reading from cysteine to phenylalanine, the CDR3 counts 17 amino acids. Only CDR3 DNA remains: 51 bases, in frame from the first base. TCRbeta CDR3 regions were amplified from genomic DNA using the immunoSEQ Assay, a bias-controlled multiplex PCR. Processing in the source paper ran as follows. Nucleated cell counts per sample were estimated from amplification of reference gene primers within the assay. Sequence reads were collapsed and filtered to measure the absolute abundance of every unique TCRbeta CDR3 rearrangement. For each sample, productive Simpson clonality was calculated by taking the square root of Simpson's diversity index across productive rearrangements. Entries here come from immuneACCESS through TCRdb and include only in-frame sequences with V and J called. Some clones fail to appear in such tables; in the studies checked, an unresolved V gene covers under half of the shortfall, and the cause of the remainder is unknown. Clone size and the V and J calls come from that table; the DNA yielded D and trimming. Recorded for this sample are roughly 120,000 clones; 70% to 90% of them occurred a single time. The ten most abundant clones make up roughly 8% of the sample.

A second Seattle source provided samples from volunteer blood donors who had recovered from COVID-19. Each collaborating institution followed its own protocols to collect whole blood in K2EDTA tubes. Collaborator samples were shipped for TCRbeta analysis as frozen whole blood, isolated PBMCs, or DNA extracted from either sample type. This record comes from a study of blood T cell repertoires in COVID-19 (TCRdb year 2020). Regarding the study in general: Collaborator samples came from the United States, Italy and Spain and covered acute and convalescent phases of COVID-19. The prospective study material was composed of cDNA or gDNA derived from T cells, B-cell-depleted T cells, or PBMCs. Subjects who had been exposed to COVID-19, were actively infected with it, or had recovered from it provided the deeply sampled blood TCRbeta repertoires that made up the dataset. The repertoires were released in a freely available public database meant as a resource for research on the immune response to SARS-CoV-2. Samples were obtained from the ongoing ImmuneRACE study (first 160 participants) and from 1,200 or so subjects provided by 6 global collaborators. Nearly every sample came with metadata listing a de-identified subject ID, COVID-19 status, age in years and sex. Where available, HLA class I and class II types were taken from metadata supplied by the sample provider and were not determined by assay-based typing. Here is what the overall study found, with its caveats: How much clinical and demographic metadata was included differed by source and by participant, and the metadata was provided uncurated.

Sample: peripheral blood. This sequence was found in a man between 70 and 80 years old who had recovered from COVID-19. The chain employs TRBV30 and TRBJ1-5, with TRBD1 perhaps the D gene, on 5 matching bases. The DNA sequence follows: TGTGCCTGGAGTGCCGGGACTTCTTTACATAGCAATCAGCCCCAGCATTTT. Protein translation: CAWSAGTSLHSNQPQHF.